This passage covers 2 T cell receptor beta chains from one sample sequenced in a study of patients and donors after allogeneic stem cell transplantation. TCRdb re-analysed the RT-PCR reads in MiXCR, keeping a single row per CDR3 protein. The sample contains tens of thousands of distinct CDR3 sequences, about a quarter of which appear only once. Sequencing was done on a sample of blood, either unsorted or a sorted T cell fraction (not recorded which). These receptors were obtained from a human donor who was either an allogeneic HSCT recipient or a stem cell or donor lymphocyte infusion donor (not recorded which). It is not recorded whose cells these are; they may come from a transplant donor.

The genes are TRBV6-6 and TRBJ2-6; D is unclear. V was trimmed by 6 bases and J by 0 bases, leaving 9 bases between them. CDR3 size: 15 residues. Germline loops: CDR1 MNHNY, CDR2 SVGAGI (reference sequence). The CDR3 spells CASSREFSGANVLTF. Written as DNA, the CDR3 is TGTGCCAGCAGCCGAGAGTTCTCTGGGGCCAACGTCCTGACTTTC.

This clonotype was seen more than once but under ten times. This rearrangement joins TRBV5-1 to TRBJ1-1; 8 bases map to TRBD1. The germline gives CDR1 SGHRS, CDR2 YFSETQ. V was clipped by 4 bases and J by 6 bases; unmatched bases: 8. CDR3 length: 14 amino acids. The CDR3 coding sequence is TGCGCCAGCAGCACCGGACAGGGATTCCCTGAAGCTTTCTTT. Protein product: CASSTGQGFPEAFF.